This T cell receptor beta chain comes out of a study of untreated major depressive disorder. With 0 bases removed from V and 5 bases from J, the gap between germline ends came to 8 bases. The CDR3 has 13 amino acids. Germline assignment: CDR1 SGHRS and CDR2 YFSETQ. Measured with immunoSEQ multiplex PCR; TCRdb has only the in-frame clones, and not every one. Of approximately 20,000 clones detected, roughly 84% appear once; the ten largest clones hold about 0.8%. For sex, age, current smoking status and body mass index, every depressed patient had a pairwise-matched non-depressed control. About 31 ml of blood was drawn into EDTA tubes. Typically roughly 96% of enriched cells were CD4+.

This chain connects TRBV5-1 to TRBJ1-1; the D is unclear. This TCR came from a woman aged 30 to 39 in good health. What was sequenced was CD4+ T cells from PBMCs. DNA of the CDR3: TGCGCCAGCAGCTTGGGATTAGATACTGAAGCTTTCTTT. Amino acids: CASSLGLDTEAFF. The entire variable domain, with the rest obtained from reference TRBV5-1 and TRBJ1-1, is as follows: KAGVTQTPRYLIKTRGQQVTLSCSPISGHRSVSWYQQTPGQGLQFLFEYFSETQRNKGNFPGRFSGRQFSNSRSEMNVSTLELGDSALYLCASSLGLDTEAFFGQGTRLTVV.